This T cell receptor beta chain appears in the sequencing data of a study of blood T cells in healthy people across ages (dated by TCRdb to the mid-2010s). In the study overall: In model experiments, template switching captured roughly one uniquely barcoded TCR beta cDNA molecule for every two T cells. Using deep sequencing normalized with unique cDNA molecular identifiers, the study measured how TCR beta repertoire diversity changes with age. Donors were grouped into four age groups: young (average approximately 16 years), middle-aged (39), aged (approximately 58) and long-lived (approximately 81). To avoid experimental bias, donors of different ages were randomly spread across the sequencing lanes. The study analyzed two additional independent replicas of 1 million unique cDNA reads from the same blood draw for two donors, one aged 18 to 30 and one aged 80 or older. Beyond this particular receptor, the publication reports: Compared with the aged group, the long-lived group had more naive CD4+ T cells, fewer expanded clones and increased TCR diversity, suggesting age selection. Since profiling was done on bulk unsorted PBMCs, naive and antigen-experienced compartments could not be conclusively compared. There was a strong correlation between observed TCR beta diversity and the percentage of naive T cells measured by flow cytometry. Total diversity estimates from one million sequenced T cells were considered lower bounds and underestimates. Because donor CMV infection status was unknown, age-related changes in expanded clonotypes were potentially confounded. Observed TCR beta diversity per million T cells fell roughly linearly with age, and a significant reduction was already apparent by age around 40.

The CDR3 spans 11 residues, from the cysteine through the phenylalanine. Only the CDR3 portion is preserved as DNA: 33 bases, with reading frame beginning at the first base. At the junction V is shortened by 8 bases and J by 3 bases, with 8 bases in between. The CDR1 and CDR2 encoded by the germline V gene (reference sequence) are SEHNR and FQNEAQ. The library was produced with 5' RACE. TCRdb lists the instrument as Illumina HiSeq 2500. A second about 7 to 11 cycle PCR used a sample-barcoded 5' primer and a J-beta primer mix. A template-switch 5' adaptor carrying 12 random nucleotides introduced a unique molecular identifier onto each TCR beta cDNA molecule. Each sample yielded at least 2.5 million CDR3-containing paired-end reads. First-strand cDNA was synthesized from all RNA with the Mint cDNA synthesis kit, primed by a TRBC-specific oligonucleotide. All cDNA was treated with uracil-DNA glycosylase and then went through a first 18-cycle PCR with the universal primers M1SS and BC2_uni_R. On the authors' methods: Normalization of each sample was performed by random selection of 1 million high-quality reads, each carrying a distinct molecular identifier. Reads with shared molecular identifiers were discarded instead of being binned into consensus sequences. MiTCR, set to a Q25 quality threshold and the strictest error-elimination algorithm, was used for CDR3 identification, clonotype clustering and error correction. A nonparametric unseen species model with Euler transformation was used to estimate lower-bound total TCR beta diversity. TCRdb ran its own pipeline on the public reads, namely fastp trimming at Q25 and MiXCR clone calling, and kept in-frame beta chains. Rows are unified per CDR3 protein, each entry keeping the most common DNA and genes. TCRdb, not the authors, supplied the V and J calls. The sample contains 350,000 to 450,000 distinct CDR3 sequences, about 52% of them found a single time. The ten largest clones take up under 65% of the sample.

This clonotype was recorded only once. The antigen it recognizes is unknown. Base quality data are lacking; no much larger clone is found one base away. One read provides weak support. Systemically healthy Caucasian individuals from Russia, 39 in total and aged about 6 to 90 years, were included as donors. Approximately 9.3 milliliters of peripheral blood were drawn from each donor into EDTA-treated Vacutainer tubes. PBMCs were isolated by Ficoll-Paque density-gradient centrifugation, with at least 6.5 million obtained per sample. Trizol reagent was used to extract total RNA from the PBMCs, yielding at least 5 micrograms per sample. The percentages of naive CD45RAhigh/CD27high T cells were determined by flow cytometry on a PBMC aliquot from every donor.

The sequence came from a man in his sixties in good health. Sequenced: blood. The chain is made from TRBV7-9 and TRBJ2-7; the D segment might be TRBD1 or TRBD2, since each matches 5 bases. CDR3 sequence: CASWDGYEQYF. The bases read TGTGCCAGCTGGGACGGCTACGAGCAGTACTTC.